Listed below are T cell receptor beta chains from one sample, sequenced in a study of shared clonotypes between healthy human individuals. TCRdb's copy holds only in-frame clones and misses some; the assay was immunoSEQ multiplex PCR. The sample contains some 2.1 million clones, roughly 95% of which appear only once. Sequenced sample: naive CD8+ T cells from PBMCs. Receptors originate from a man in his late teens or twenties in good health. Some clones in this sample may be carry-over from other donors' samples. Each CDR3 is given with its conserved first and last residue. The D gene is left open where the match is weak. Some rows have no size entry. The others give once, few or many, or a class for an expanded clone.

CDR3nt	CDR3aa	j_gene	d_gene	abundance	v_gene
TGTGCCAGCAGTTCCCCCCTTGAGCAGTTCTTC	CASSSPLEQFF	TRBJ2-1	.	.	TRBV27
TGTGCCAGCAGTTTATTTTCGGGGGACACTGAAGCTTTCTTT	CASSLFSGDTEAFF	TRBJ1-1	.	.	TRBV28
TGTGCCAGCAGCCAGGACGTTTGGGAAAAACTGTTTTTT	CASSQDVWEKLFF	TRBJ1-4	.	once	TRBV14
TGTGCCAGCAGCCCGACAAATGACAGGACATACGTTGGCGGTGAAAAACTGTTTTTT	CASSPTNDRTYVGGEKLFF	TRBJ1-4	.	.	TRBV5-5
TGTGCCAGCAGCTTATTTGGGTTGAATGAAAAACTGTTTTTT	CASSLFGLNEKLFF	TRBJ1-4	.	.	TRBV7-9
TGTGCCAGCAATCCCGATCTAGCGAGGACGCAGTATTTT	CASNPDLARTQYF	TRBJ2-3	.	.	TRBV28
TGTGCCAGCAGCGTAGGACTAGCGGCTTCCTACGAGCAGTACTTC	CASSVGLAASYEQYF	TRBJ2-7	TRBD2	.	TRBV9
TGTGCCAGCGCCCTCCAGGGGACCTTTTATGGCTACACCTTC	CASALQGTFYGYTF	TRBJ1-2	.	.	TRBV27
TGTGCCAGCAGCCAGGGACTAGCGGGGTACACCGGGGAGCTGTTTTTT	CASSQGLAGYTGELFF	TRBJ2-2	TRBD2	.	TRBV9
TGTGCCAGTAGAGGATACGACTGGAGTGAAAAACTGTTTTTT	CASRGYDWSEKLFF	TRBJ1-4	.	.	TRBV19
TGTGCCAGCAGCGTTAAGGGGACAGCCTTAGGTGGCTACACCTTC	CASSVKGTALGGYTF	TRBJ1-2	TRBD1	.	TRBV9
TGTGCCAGCAAGGCGGGGGTCACTGAAGCTTTCTTT	CASKAGVTEAFF	TRBJ1-1	.	once	TRBV27
TGTGCCAGCCTGAAGTCTGATGAGCAGTTCTTC	CASLKSDEQFF	TRBJ2-1	.	once	TRBV27
TGTGCCACTAGGGCGCTGCGTAAGCAGTACTTC	CATRALRKQYF	TRBJ2-7	.	.	TRBV19
TGTGCCAGCAGCTTAGATCCTCGAGGGGGGGGCTCTTACGAGCAGTACTTC	CASSLDPRGGGSYEQYF	TRBJ2-7	.	.	TRBV7-9
TGTGCCAGCAGGGTGACTAGCGGGTTCAATGAGCAGTTCTTC	CASRVTSGFNEQFF	TRBJ2-1	TRBD2	.	TRBV6-1
TGCAGCGTTAGCGTCAGATTGAACACTGAAGCTTTCTTT	CSVSVRLNTEAFF	TRBJ1-1	.	few	TRBV29-1
TGTGCCAGCAGTTACGAGGGTGGGCCCCAGCATTTT	CASSYEGGPQHF	TRBJ1-5	.	once	TRBV6-5
TGCGCCAGCAGCCAAGATCTGGACGGGCTCTACGAGCAGTACTTC	CASSQDLDGLYEQYF	TRBJ2-7	.	.	TRBV4-3
TGTGCCAGCAGTCAGTTAGCTGGCACCGGGGAGCTGTTTTTT	CASSQLAGTGELFF	TRBJ2-2	.	.	TRBV14
TGTGCCAGCAGCCGAAACAGGGAATCCAATCAGCCCCAGCATTTT	CASSRNRESNQPQHF	TRBJ1-5	.	.	TRBV7-9
TGCAGCGTCCTAAGGGAGGGCCGAGTTGAGCAGTTCTTC	CSVLREGRVEQFF	TRBJ2-1	TRBD2	.	TRBV29-1
TGTGCCAGCAGCTTAGACAGGGAGGATCGCTACACCTTC	CASSLDREDRYTF	TRBJ1-2	.	.	TRBV7-9
TGTGCCAGCAGGTCGGGACAGTACGAGCAGTACTTC	CASRSGQYEQYF	TRBJ2-7	TRBD1	.	TRBV28
TGTGCCAGCAGCGTAGAAGCAGGCCGGACGGTCTACAATGAGCAGTTCTTC	CASSVEAGRTVYNEQFF	TRBJ2-1	.	.	TRBV9
TGCAGCGTTGGGGGGATCACCGACAGGGGTGCCCACGAGCAGTACTTC	CSVGGITDRGAHEQYF	TRBJ2-7	TRBD1	.	TRBV29-1
TGTGCCACCAGCAGAGAGGACAGGGTCCCCCCTCAGGAGCCCCAGCATTTT	CATSREDRVPPQEPQHF	TRBJ1-5	TRBD1	.	TRBV15
TGTGCCAGCAGCCCTGGGACGAACACTGAAGCTTTCTTT	CASSPGTNTEAFF	TRBJ1-1	.	few	TRBV28
TGCGCCAGCAGCGAAGGACCGGGACAGAGCGATCAGCCCCAGCATTTT	CASSEGPGQSDQPQHF	TRBJ1-5	TRBD1	.	TRBV5-1
TGTGCCAGCAGCTTATTTGACGGCTCGAACACCGGGGAGCTGTTTTTT	CASSLFDGSNTGELFF	TRBJ2-2	.	once	TRBV7-9
TGTGCCAGCAAATTAGGAGGGCCTACCGGGGAGCTGTTTTTT	CASKLGGPTGELFF	TRBJ2-2	.	.	TRBV11-3
TGTGCCAGTAGTATGAGGGAAACCCTTGTCTACGAGCAGTACTTC	CASSMRETLVYEQYF	TRBJ2-7	.	.	TRBV19
TGTGCCAGCAGTGGACTCGCGAACACTGAAGCTTTCTTT	CASSGLANTEAFF	TRBJ1-1	.	.	TRBV27
TGCGCCAGCAGCCCTCGAGAGGGGGCGGGAGACTACAATGAGCAGTTCTTC	CASSPREGAGDYNEQFF	TRBJ2-1	.	.	TRBV4-1
TGTGCCAGTAGCTACGGACTAGCGGGGGGCTCCTACAATGAGCAGTTCTTC	CASSYGLAGGSYNEQFF	TRBJ2-1	TRBD2	.	TRBV19
TGTGCCAGCAGTCCAACTCGGGACAGGTACGAGCAGTACTTC	CASSPTRDRYEQYF	TRBJ2-7	TRBD1	.	TRBV28
TGTGCCAGCAGTGACAGGGGGCTGAGGAACACTGAAGCTTTCTTT	CASSDRGLRNTEAFF	TRBJ1-1	TRBD1	.	TRBV2
TGTGCCAGCAGCTCCCCTCCCTACAATGAGCAGTTCTTC	CASSSPPYNEQFF	TRBJ2-1	.	.	TRBV5-4
TGTGCCAGCGGTAGCGGTAGCTCCTACGAGCAGTACTTC	CASGSGSSYEQYF	TRBJ2-7	.	.	TRBV6-6
TGCGCCAGCAGTGAAGGGACAGTGAATGGAGAGACCCAGTACTTC	CASSEGTVNGETQYF	TRBJ2-5	TRBD1	.	TRBV10-1
TGTGCCAGCAGTTTAGTTACAGGGGGCTTGGAGACCCAGTACTTC	CASSLVTGGLETQYF	TRBJ2-5	TRBD1	.	TRBV27
TGTGCCAGCAGTTTAATTGGAGCCAAAAACATTCAGTACTTC	CASSLIGAKNIQYF	TRBJ2-4	.	.	TRBV27
TGTGCCAGCAGTTTGAGGGCGGGGACTACCGGGGAGCTGTTTTTT	CASSLRAGTTGELFF	TRBJ2-2	.	.	TRBV27